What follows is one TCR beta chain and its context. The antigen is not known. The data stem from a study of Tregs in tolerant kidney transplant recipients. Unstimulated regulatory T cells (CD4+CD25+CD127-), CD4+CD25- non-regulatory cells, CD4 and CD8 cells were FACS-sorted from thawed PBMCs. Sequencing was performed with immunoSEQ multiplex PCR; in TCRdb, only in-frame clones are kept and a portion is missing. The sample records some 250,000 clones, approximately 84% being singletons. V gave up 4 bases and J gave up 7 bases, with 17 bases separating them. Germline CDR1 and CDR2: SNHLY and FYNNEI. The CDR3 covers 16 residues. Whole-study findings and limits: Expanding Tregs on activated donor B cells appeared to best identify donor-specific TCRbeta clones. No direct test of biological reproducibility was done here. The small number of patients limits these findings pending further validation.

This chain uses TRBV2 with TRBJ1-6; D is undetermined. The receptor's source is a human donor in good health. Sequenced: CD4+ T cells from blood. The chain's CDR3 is CASSGEEATRNSPLHF. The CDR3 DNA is TGTGCCAGCAGTGGGGAAGAAGCGACCAGGAATTCACCCCTCCACTTT. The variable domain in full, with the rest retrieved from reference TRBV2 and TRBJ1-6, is EPEVTQTPSHQVTQMGQEVILRCVPISNHLYFYWYRQILGQKVEFLVSFYNNEISEKSEIFDDQFSVERPDGSNFTLKIRSTKLEDSAMYFCASSGEEATRNSPLHFGNGTRLTVT.